Shown below are 26 T cell receptor beta chains from a single sample sequenced in a study of cytomegalovirus exposure and HLA in healthy donors. With 60 Vbeta and 13 Jbeta primers, the PCR was carried out. The assay was immunoSEQ multiplex PCR, and TCRdb's table has in-frame clones only and misses some. The table records 95,000 to 150,000 clones, around 75% of them present only once. Source material: PBMCs. These receptors all stem from a man aged 25 to 40 in good health and CMV-seronegative.

The rearrangement joins TRBV5-4 to TRBJ1-2; D might be TRBD1 (6 bases). Trimming removed 1 base from V and 0 bases from J, with 13 bases in between. From germline, CDR1 is SGHNT and CDR2 YYREEE (reference sequence). The CDR3 runs 16 residues. The CDR3 DNA follows: TGTGCCAGCAGCTTGTCCGGGACATCCTCTAACTATGGCTACACCTTC. Protein product: CASSLSGTSSNYGYTF. Supplemented by reference TRBV5-4 and TRBJ1-2, the full variable domain reads ETGVTQSPTHLIKTRGQQVTLRCSSQSGHNTVSWYQQALGQGPQFIFQYYREEENGRGNFPPRFSGLQFPNYSSELNVNALELDDSALYLCASSLSGTSSNYGYTFGSGTRLTVV.

The chain recombines TRBV7-8 with TRBJ2-7; D is perhaps TRBD2 (5 bases). This CDR3 region has 13 residues. Looked up from germline, CDR1 is SGHVS and CDR2 is FQNEAQ. V dropped 5 bases and J dropped 3 bases, with 11 bases sitting between them. The CDR3 nucleotides are TGTGCCAGCAGCCGTAGCGCTCTCTACGAGCAGTACTTC. Its translation is CASSRSALYEQYF. The variable domain in full, with the rest retrieved from reference TRBV7-8 and TRBJ2-7, is GAGVSQSPRYKVAKRGQDVALRCDPISGHVSLFWYQQALGQGPEFLTYFQNEAQLDKSGLPSDRFFAERPEGSVSTLKIQRTQQEDSAVYLCASSRSALYEQYFGPGTRLTVT.

This clone appeared a single time. CDR3 DNA sequence: TGTGCCAGCACATCAAGCGGGGTTAGCACAGATACGCAGTATTTT. Its translation is CASTSSGVSTDTQYF. The chain joins TRBV2 to TRBJ2-3, with 7 bases matching TRBD2. This CDR3 has 15 residues. J lost 0 bases, V lost 7 bases, and 7 bases had no gene match. Germline V gene data show CDR1 as SNHLY and CDR2 as FYNNEI.

The V gene is TRBV10-3, the J gene TRBJ2-5; D remains ambiguous. Between the trimmed V and J ends, which lost 0 bases and 4 bases, there was a span of 9 bases. The CDR3 extends over 14 amino acids. Germline V gives CDR1 ENHRY, CDR2 SYGVKD. The DNA of the CDR3 is TGTGCCATCAGTGAGTCGGCAGGTCGAGAGACCCAGTACTTC. This translates into CAISESAGRETQYF.

This clone was counted a single time. The DNA for the CDR3 is TGCGCCAGCAGCCGAATTCTACCGGGACAGAGCTCCTATAATTCACCCCTCCACTTT. This encodes CASSRILPGQSSYNSPLHF. This chain connects TRBV4-1 to TRBJ1-6; 7 bases are a match to TRBD1. Germline trimming cut 4 bases from V and 0 bases from J; bases unmatched to any gene: 12. From germline, CDR1 is MGHRA and CDR2 YSYEKL. The CDR3 is 19 residues long.

The rearrangement joins TRBV11-2 to TRBJ2-7; no firm D call. The CDR3 runs 12 residues. Trimming pared 1 base from V and 2 bases from J, leaving 3 bases between. Germline V gene lookup returns CDR1 SGHAT and CDR2 FQNNGV. The CDR3 sequence is CASSLGTYEQYF. The CDR3 DNA sequence: TGTGCCAGCAGCTTAGGTACCTACGAGCAGTACTTC.

The chain uses TRBV6-4 and TRBJ2-3, with 9 bases lining up with TRBD2. The trim removed 2 bases at V and 4 bases at J, leaving 1 base unmatched. Germline CDR1 is MRHNA and CDR2 is SNTAGT. The CDR3 runs 14 residues. CDR3 in amino acids: CASSDGGGADTQYF. The CDR3 DNA sequence: TGTGCCAGCAGTGACGGCGGGGGGGCAGATACGCAGTATTTT.

The gene calls are TRBV28 and TRBJ2-5; tentative D call: TRBD2 (7 bases). The germline CDR1 and CDR2 sequences are MDHEN and SYDVKM. V was shortened by 8 bases and J by 1 base, with 17 bases between the two germline ends. This CDR3 spans 15 amino acids. The CDR3 is CASSEGEGIQETQYF. CDR3 DNA sequence: TGTGCCAGCTCTGAGGGGGAGGGTATCCAAGAGACCCAGTACTTC.

With regard to this clone: A junction boundary mismatches the germline segment, possibly from a read error. Other nucleotide sequences from this sample produce the same CDR3. The chain couples TRBV29-1 to TRBJ2-3; TRBD2 aligns across 8 bases. CDR1 SQVTM and CDR2 ANQGSEA come from the germline V gene. The CDR3 runs 15 residues. This chain's CDR3 is CSVVGVAGRTDTQYF. The CDR3 bases are TGCAGCGTTGTTGGCGTAGCGGGGCGAACAGATACACAGTATTTT.

The chain couples TRBV19 to TRBJ1-5; no clear D. The germline V and J ends were trimmed by 0 bases and 0 bases, with 9 bases remaining between them. This CDR3 is 16 amino acids long. Germline V CDR1 and CDR2: LNHDA, SQIVND (reference sequence). The CDR3 DNA reads TGTGCCAGTAGTATAGAGGCCACAGTTAGCAATCAGCCCCAGCATTTT. Its protein product is CASSIEATVSNQPQHF. The full variable domain, rest sourced from reference TRBV19 and TRBJ1-5, is DGGITQSPKYLFRKEGQNVTLSCEQNLNHDAMYWYRQDPGQGLRLIYYSQIVNDFQKGDIAEGYSVSREKKESFPLTVTSAQKNPTAFYLCASSIEATVSNQPQHFGDGTRLSIL.

V is TRBV6-6 and J is TRBJ2-5; 7 bases fit TRBD1. The germline gives CDR1 MNHNY, CDR2 SVGAGI (reference sequence). The CDR3 covers 14 residues. V dropped 7 bases and J dropped 2; count of bases not matched to a gene: 7. The CDR3 reads CASNPGTDQETQYF. In DNA, the CDR3 is TGTGCCAGCAACCCCGGGACAGATCAAGAGACCCAGTACTTC.

This clone was found once. J is TRBJ2-7 and V is TRBV28; TRBD1 is a possible D gene (6 bases). This CDR3 has 13 amino acids. CDR1 and CDR2 (germline): MDHEN, SYDVKM. Between the trimmed V and J ends, which lost 5 bases and 4 bases, there was a span of 12 bases. This CDR3 is CASSTGTSYEQYF. As DNA, the CDR3 is TGTGCCAGCAGTACCGGGACATCTTACGAGCAGTACTTC.

This sequence joins TRBV2 and TRBJ2-1, with 11 positions matching TRBD2. V lost 4 bases, J lost 4 bases, and 12 bases stayed unmatched. There are 18 residues in the CDR3. From germline, CDR1 is SNHLY and CDR2 FYNNEI. The CDR3 nucleotides read TGTGCCAGCAGTGTAGCTAGCGGGGGGCTCTCGGCTTACAATGAGCAGTTCTTC. It yields the protein CASSVASGGLSAYNEQFF.

This clone was found once. The chain uses TRBV5-6 and TRBJ2-1, with TRBD2 matching 9 bases. CDR3 length equals 15 residues. Germline CDR1 and CDR2: SGHDT and YYEEEE. The V gene end was trimmed by 2 bases and the J gene end by 7 bases; junction bases not matched to a gene: 7. This chain's CDR3 is CASSLGGGALNEQFF. The CDR3 DNA reads as TGTGCCAGCAGCTTAGGCGGGGGGGCCCTGAATGAGCAGTTCTTC.

In its sample, this clone was seen a few times. This chain connects TRBV7-2 to TRBJ1-6, with TRBD1 as a possible D gene (6 bases). Trimming shortened V by 2 bases and J by 6 bases, and 11 bases separated the two germline ends. Germline V gives CDR1 SGHTA, CDR2 FQGNSA. This CDR3 is 15 amino acids long. The DNA for the CDR3 is TGTGCCAGCAGCTTAATCGGACAGACTAATTCACCCCTCCACTTT. This translates into CASSLIGQTNSPLHF. Looking up the rest from reference TRBV7-2 and TRBJ1-6 gives the full variable domain: GAGVSQSPSNKVTEKGKDVELRCDPISGHTALYWYRQSLGQGLEFLIYFQGNSAPDKSGLPSDRFSAERTGGSVSTLTIQRTQQEDSAVYLCASSLIGQTNSPLHFGNGTRLTVT.

The chain uses TRBV2 and TRBJ2-3; 8 bases agree with TRBD1. The V and J ends lost 7 bases and 1 base, in that order; junction bases with no gene match: 4. The CDR3 spans 14 residues. The germline V gene encodes CDR1 SNHLY and CDR2 FYNNEI. CDR3 region: CASMMDRGTDTQYF. The CDR3, as DNA: TGTGCCAGCATGATGGACAGGGGCACAGATACGCAGTATTTT.

The chain recombines TRBV11-2 with TRBJ2-7; TRBD2 agrees at 9 bases. CDR3 length equals 16 residues. Germline CDR1 SGHAT, CDR2 FQNNGV. V shed 5 bases, J shed 3 bases, and the junction held 11 bases outside the gene matches. CDR3 nucleotides: TGTGCCAGCAGCCCGACTGCGGGGGGGCGCGGCTACGAGCAGTACTTC. Encoded protein: CASSPTAGGRGYEQYF.

Concerning this clone: This same CDR3 is encoded by further DNA sequences in the sample. V and J are TRBV28 and TRBJ2-7; maybe TRBD1 (6 bases). This CDR3 has 13 amino acids. Trimming left V 5 bases short and J 4 bases short, with 12 bases between. Germline loops: CDR1 MDHEN, CDR2 SYDVKM. The CDR3 here is CASSPGTPYEQYF. As DNA, the CDR3 is TGTGCCAGCAGTCCCGGGACACCATACGAGCAGTACTTC.

The chain has TRBV27 and TRBJ2-5; D possibly corresponds to TRBD1 (6 bases). The J call may not be correct, given that the DNA end is closer to TRBJ2-7. The germline CDR1 and CDR2 sequences are MNHEY and SMNVEV (reference sequence). The CDR3 totals 14 residues. CDR3 sequence (DNA): TGTGCCAGCAGTTACCAGGGGAATGGCTACGAGCAGTACTTC. Translated: CASSYQGNGYEQYF.

The chain joins TRBV28 to TRBJ2-1, with 8 bases matching TRBD1. The CDR3 length is 14 residues. V dropped 7 bases and J dropped 3; count of bases not matched to a gene: 5. Germline V gene data show CDR1 as MDHEN and CDR2 as SYDVKM. Here the CDR3 DNA reads TGTGCCAGCATAAGGGGACAGGACTACAATGAGCAGTTCTTC. Residues: CASIRGQDYNEQFF. The entire variable domain, with the rest obtained from reference TRBV28 and TRBJ2-1, is as follows: DVKVTQSSRYLVKRTGEKVFLECVQDMDHENMFWYRQDPGLGLRLIYFSYDVKMKEKGDIPEGYSVSREKKERFSLILESASTNQTSMYLCASIRGQDYNEQFFGPGTRLTVL.

V gene TRBV28 combines with J gene TRBJ1-2, with a possible D match to TRBD1 (6 bases). V was trimmed by 6 bases and J by 6 bases, leaving 14 bases between them. CDR3 size: 13 residues. Looked up from germline, CDR1 is MDHEN and CDR2 is SYDVKM. CDR3 loop: CASSPPGENGYTF. CDR3 DNA: TGTGCCAGCAGCCCCCCAGGGGAGAATGGCTACACCTTC.

The rearrangement joins TRBV5-1 to TRBJ2-7; 7 bases agree with TRBD1. The CDR3 loop spans 15 amino acids. V shed 3 bases and J 6 bases; nucleotides not matched to a gene: 12. CDR1 is SGHRS, CDR2 YFSETQ, per germline. This CDR3 reads CASSSEGGKIGEQYF. CDR3 bases: TGCGCCAGCAGCTCCGAAGGGGGCAAGATTGGCGAGCAGTACTTC.

This clone was observed a few times. The chain joins TRBV9 to TRBJ2-7, with 10 bases aligning to TRBD2. After removal of 0 bases from V and 0 bases from J, the junction contained 6 bases not matched to a gene. Germline-derived CDR1 and CDR2 are SGDLS and YYNGEE. The CDR3 totals 17 residues. CDR3 amino acids: CASSVAAVAGGSYEQYF. DNA of the CDR3: TGTGCCAGCAGCGTAGCGGCTGTAGCGGGGGGCTCCTACGAGCAGTACTTC. Filled out from reference TRBV9 and TRBJ2-7, the complete variable domain reads DSGVTQTPKHLITATGQRVTLRCSPRSGDLSVYWYQQSLDQGLQFLIQYYNGEERAKGNILERFSAQQFPDLHSELNLSSLELGDSALYFCASSVAAVAGGSYEQYFGPGTRLTVT.

DNA for the CDR3: TGTGCCAGCAGTGACTCAAGGGAGACAGGTCATCAAGAGACCCAGTACTTC. As protein: CASSDSRETGHQETQYF. J is TRBJ2-5 and V is TRBV6-4; D is possibly TRBD1 (6 bases). CDR1 is MRHNA, CDR2 SNTAGT, per germline. CDR3 size: 17 residues. Trimming removed 0 bases at V and 2 bases at J, with 16 bases between.

Concerning this clone: The germline gene is not matched at one end of the junction; a read error may be the cause. V gene TRBV7-6 combines with J gene TRBJ2-5; 12 bases are shared with TRBD2. Germline V gives CDR1 SGHVS, CDR2 FNYEAQ. There are 16 residues in the CDR3. The CDR3 DNA sequence: TGTGCCAGCAGCCGAGGACTAGCGGGGTCCCAAGAGGCCCAGTACTTC. This codes for CASSRGLAGSQEAQYF.

This clone occurred once. The rearrangement joins TRBV19 to TRBJ1-5; 7 nucleotides align to TRBD1. V dropped 5 bases and J dropped 0; count of bases not matched to a gene: 10. Germline V lookup: CDR1 LNHDA, CDR2 SQIVND (reference sequence). The CDR3 consists of 17 residues. The CDR3 nucleotides are TGTGCCAGTAGTCGCGTTGGGACAGCGGGTAGCAATCAGCCCCAGCATTTT. Translated, it gives CASSRVGTAGSNQPQHF. The full variable domain, rest sourced from reference TRBV19 and TRBJ1-5, is DGGITQSPKYLFRKEGQNVTLSCEQNLNHDAMYWYRQDPGQGLRLIYYSQIVNDFQKGDIAEGYSVSREKKESFPLTVTSAQKNPTAFYLCASSRVGTAGSNQPQHFGDGTRLSIL.